These 29 T cell receptor beta chains were sequenced from one sample in a study of blood T cell repertoires in COVID-19. The data were produced by immunoSEQ multiplex PCR, yet TCRdb's version contains in-frame clones alone and is incomplete. The repertoire holds fewer than 80,000 clones, with 80% to 95% as singletons. The sequenced sample was peripheral blood. The receptors here all came from a human donor in a cohort sampled during active COVID-19.

Only one count was recorded for this clone. V gene TRBV19 combines with J gene TRBJ2-3; 8 bases align to TRBD2. Germline trimming cut 6 bases from V and 3 bases from J; bases unmatched to any gene: 8. The CDR3 runs to 15 residues. The germline gives CDR1 LNHDA, CDR2 SQIVND (reference sequence). CDR3 protein: CASSPAGTRTDTQYF. The CDR3 bases are TGTGCCAGTAGCCCCGCCGGGACTAGAACAGATACGCAGTATTTT. Drawing the rest from reference TRBV19 and TRBJ2-3, the complete variable domain is DGGITQSPKYLFRKEGQNVTLSCEQNLNHDAMYWYRQDPGQGLRLIYYSQIVNDFQKGDIAEGYSVSREKKESFPLTVTSAQKNPTAFYLCASSPAGTRTDTQYFGPGTRLTVL.

The gene calls are TRBV7-2 and TRBJ2-5; possibly TRBD1 for D (6 bases). The V gene's germline CDR1 is SGHTA and CDR2 FQGNSA. The CDR3 is 14 amino acids. Between the trimmed V and J ends, which lost 5 bases and 4 bases, there was a span of 14 bases. The CDR3 loop is CASSLTRGAETQYF. The CDR3 coding sequence is TGTGCCAGCAGCCTCACCAGGGGAGCAGAGACCCAGTACTTC.

CDR3 loop: CASSPGQNTGELFF. The DNA of the CDR3 is TGTGCCAGCTCACCGGGACAGAACACCGGGGAGCTGTTTTTT. The chain uses TRBV18 and TRBJ2-2; tentatively, D is TRBD1 (6 bases). V lost 3 bases and J 1 base, leaving 6 bases between the germline ends. Germline V gives CDR1 KGHSH, CDR2 LQKENI. The CDR3 loop spans 14 amino acids. The full variable domain, in which reference TRBV18 and TRBJ2-2 provide the parts outside the CDR3, is NAGVMQNPRHLVRRRGQEARLRCSPMKGHSHVYWYRQLPEEGLKFMVYLQKENIIDESGMPKERFSAEFPKEGPSILRIQQVVRGDSAAYFCASSPGQNTGELFFGEGSRLTVL.

This chain links TRBV5-6 with TRBJ2-3, with D possibly TRBD2 on 6 matching bases. Germline CDR1 and CDR2: SGHDT and YYEEEE. There are 15 residues in the CDR3. V lost 0 bases and J 5 bases, leaving 13 bases between the germline ends. The CDR3 loop is CASSLGSGRGDTQYF. DNA of the CDR3: TGTGCCAGCAGCTTGGGAAGCGGGCGTGGAGATACGCAGTATTTT.

This chain joins TRBV5-1 and TRBJ2-5; perhaps TRBD2 as D (6 bases). The germline V and J ends were trimmed by 3 bases and 4 bases, with 16 bases remaining between them. Germline CDR1 and CDR2: SGHRS and YFSETQ. The CDR3 covers 15 residues. For the CDR3, the DNA is TGCGCCAGCAGCTCGGGCGGGGCCCGCACAGAGACCCAGTACTTC. It specifies CASSSGGARTETQYF.

The rearrangement uses TRBV2 and TRBJ2-7, with 7 positions matching TRBD2. J gave up 0 bases and V 8 bases, and 7 bases lay outside the gene matches. This CDR3 region has 14 residues. In germline, CDR1 is SNHLY, CDR2 FYNNEI. CDR3 sequence reads: CASGGDLSSYEQYF. The CDR3 region has the DNA TGTGCCAGCGGGGGGGACTTAAGCTCCTACGAGCAGTACTTC. Together with reference TRBV2 and TRBJ2-7, the CDR3 gives the full variable domain: EPEVTQTPSHQVTQMGQEVILRCVPISNHLYFYWYRQILGQKVEFLVSFYNNEISEKSEIFDDQFSVERPDGSNFTLKIRSTKLEDSAMYFCASGGDLSSYEQYFGPGTRLTVT.

This clone showed up just once. The chain is built from TRBV3-1 (or the pseudogene TRBV3-2) and TRBJ1-5; 11 bases align to TRBD1. The V gene end was trimmed by 1 base and the J gene end by 6 bases; junction bases not matched to a gene: 8. The CDR3 is 17 residues long. Germline CDR1 LGHDT, CDR2 YNNKEL (reference sequence). The CDR3 loop is CASSQALDRGQGQPQHF. For the CDR3, the DNA is TGTGCCAGCAGCCAAGCCCTGGACAGGGGGCAGGGTCAGCCCCAGCATTTT.

V usage is TRBV19 and J usage is TRBJ1-3; 7 bases fit TRBD1. There are 14 residues in the CDR3. CDR1 is LNHDA and CDR2 is SQIVND in the germline V gene (reference sequence). V gave up 4 bases and J gave up 7 bases; unmatched junction bases: 7. The CDR3 bases are TGTGCCAGTAGTACCTGGGACAGCCCGAACACCATATATTTT. It translates to CASSTWDSPNTIYF.

V usage is TRBV5-4 and J usage is TRBJ2-1; 10 bases are shared with TRBD2. This CDR3 contains 15 residues. With 4 bases clipped from V and 4 bases from J, the junction kept 5 bases outside the gene matches. Germline V gives CDR1 SGHNT, CDR2 YYREEE (reference sequence). CDR3 sequence: CASSNSGGSYNEQFF. CDR3 in DNA: TGTGCCAGCAGCAATAGCGGGGGGTCATACAATGAGCAGTTCTTC.

V usage is TRBV20-1 and J usage is TRBJ1-1; D is unresolved. The V end was cut by 5 bases, the J end by 0 bases, with 4 bases between. CDR3 size: 11 residues. The germline CDR1 and CDR2 sequences are DFQATT and SNEGSKA (reference sequence). CDR3 amino acids: CSAEVNTEAFF. The CDR3 region has the DNA TGCAGTGCTGAGGTGAACACTGAAGCTTTCTTT.

The gene calls are TRBV28 and TRBJ2-3; TRBD2 aligns across 7 bases. J gave up 2 bases and V 8 bases, and 16 bases lay outside the gene matches. Germline CDR1 MDHEN, CDR2 SYDVKM. The CDR3 totals 17 residues. CDR3 coding DNA: TGTGCCAGCTCTCTCTGGGTCGGGGGGACTAACACAGATACGCAGTATTTT. Translation: CASSLWVGGTNTDTQYF. Supplemented by reference TRBV28 and TRBJ2-3, the full variable domain reads DVKVTQSSRYLVKRTGEKVFLECVQDMDHENMFWYRQDPGLGLRLIYFSYDVKMKEKGDIPEGYSVSREKKERFSLILESASTNQTSMYLCASSLWVGGTNTDTQYFGPGTRLTVL.

The rearrangement links TRBV5-1 to TRBJ2-1; 10 nucleotides align to TRBD2. The germline V gene encodes CDR1 SGHRS and CDR2 YFSETQ. With 4 bases clipped from V and 2 bases from J, the junction kept 3 bases outside the gene matches. The CDR3 runs to 15 residues. This chain's CDR3 is CASSLSGGAYNEQFF. The CDR3 region has the DNA TGCGCCAGCAGCCTCAGCGGGGGGGCCTACAATGAGCAGTTCTTC.

The genes are TRBV2 and TRBJ2-7, with D possibly matching TRBD2 (5 bases). The CDR3 extends over 15 amino acids. Trimming left V 6 bases short and J 0 bases short, with 15 bases between. The germline V gene has CDR1 SNHLY and CDR2 FYNNEI. DNA for the CDR3: TGTGCCAGCAGCATTAGCGAGAGGAGCTCCTACGAGCAGTACTTC. Protein product: CASSISERSSYEQYF.

This clone was observed once. This chain connects TRBV4-3 to TRBJ1-2; possible D gene TRBD1, 5 bases. The V gene's germline CDR1 is LGHNA and CDR2 YSLEER. V was clipped by 0 bases and J by 3 bases, with 11 bases between them. The CDR3 has 15 amino acids. The CDR3 protein is CASSQESGRDYGYTF. The CDR3 DNA reads as TGCGCCAGCAGCCAAGAATCAGGGAGGGACTATGGCTACACCTTC.

For this clone: At one boundary the junction diverges from the germline segment, which might be a read error. The genes are TRBV20-1 and TRBJ1-2; D unresolved. Germline loops: CDR1 DFQATT, CDR2 SNEGSKA (reference sequence). The CDR3 spans 11 residues. The CDR3 is CSARGAAAFSF. As DNA, the CDR3 is TGCAGTGCTAGAGGGGCCGCTGCTTTCTCCTTC.

V usage is TRBV7-2 and J usage is TRBJ2-2; 9 bases agree with TRBD1. J was trimmed by 2 bases and V by 8 bases; bases with no gene match: 3. Germline CDR1 is SGHTA and CDR2 is FQGNSA. This CDR3 comprises 14 residues. The CDR3 DNA reads as TGTGCCAGCGGGACAGGGCAAAACACCGGGGAGCTGTTTTTT. Its translation is CASGTGQNTGELFF.

This sequence joins TRBV15 and TRBJ2-5; no clear D. The CDR3 spans 16 residues. From germline, CDR1 is LNHNV and CDR2 YYDKDF (reference sequence). V lost 2 bases to trimming and J lost 2 bases, with 15 bases between them. CDR3 loop: CATSRSRHAVQETQYF. CDR3 bases: TGTGCCACCAGCAGATCTAGGCATGCGGTACAAGAGACCCAGTACTTC. Using reference TRBV15 and TRBJ2-5 for the parts outside the CDR3, the full variable domain is DAMVIQNPRYQVTQFGKPVTLSCSQTLNHNVMYWYQQKSSQAPKLLFHYYDKDFNNEADTPDNFQSRRPNTSFCFLDIRSPGLGDTAMYLCATSRSRHAVQETQYFGPGTRLLVL.

This chain links TRBV30 with TRBJ1-1, with 9 bases fitting TRBD1. Germline CDR1 and CDR2: GTSNPN and SVGIG (reference sequence). J gave up 1 base and V 4 bases, and 4 bases lay outside the gene matches. This CDR3 comprises 14 residues. The CDR3 here is CAWKGQGGNTEAFF. The CDR3 DNA reads TGTGCCTGGAAGGGACAGGGTGGGAACACTGAAGCTTTCTTT.

The rearrangement uses TRBV27 and TRBJ1-5; 7 nucleotides align to TRBD1. This CDR3 contains 13 residues. From germline, CDR1 is MNHEY and CDR2 SMNVEV (reference sequence). V gave up 4 bases and J gave up 5 bases; unmatched junction bases: 2. CDR3 in DNA: TGTGCCAGCAGTTCGACAGGGTATCAGCCCCAGCATTTT. This gives the protein CASSSTGYQPQHF.

The V and J genes are TRBV6-5 and TRBJ2-1; 12 nucleotides agree with TRBD1. The germline V gene encodes CDR1 MNHEY and CDR2 SVGAGI. The junction had 10 bases not matched to a gene; V was cut back by 4 bases and J by 9 bases. The CDR3 extends over 16 amino acids. In DNA form, the CDR3 reads TGTGCCAGCAGTTCACCGTGGGGACAGGGGGCGACTGAGCAGTTCTTC. This translates into CASSSPWGQGATEQFF.

This chain connects TRBV3-1 (or the pseudogene TRBV3-2) to TRBJ1-1; unclear D gene. Trimming left V 4 bases short and J 8 bases short, with 8 bases between. This CDR3 has 11 residues. Per germline, CDR1 LGHDT and CDR2 YNNKEL (reference sequence). The CDR3 nucleotides read TGTGCCAGCAGCCTCCAGGCCGAAGCTTTCTTT. Protein product: CASSLQAEAFF.

CDR3 DNA sequence: TGTGCTAGTGGTTCCGTGGTGACTATTGAAAGCTCCTACAATGAGCAGTTCTTC. It encodes CASGSVVTIESSYNEQFF. The chain has TRBV12-5 and TRBJ2-1; tentatively, D is TRBD2 (5 bases). This CDR3 comprises 18 residues. With 4 bases removed from V and 0 bases from J, the gap between germline ends came to 19 bases. CDR1 is LGHNT and CDR2 is FRNRAP in the germline V gene. Full variable domain (rest looked up from reference TRBV12-5 and TRBJ2-1): DARVTQTPRHKVTEMGQEVTMRCQPILGHNTVFWYRQTMMQGLELLAYFRNRAPLDDSGMPKDRFSAEMPDATLATLKIQPSEPRDSAVYFCASGSVVTIESSYNEQFFGPGTRLTVL.

The CDR3 DNA reads as TGTGCCAGCAGCCAAGAGAGGGTAGGACAGGGCTACGAGCAGTACTTC. Its translation: CASSQERVGQGYEQYF. The chain links TRBV3-1 (or the pseudogene TRBV3-2) to TRBJ2-7; 8 bases fit TRBD1. Germline V gene sequence: CDR1 LGHDT, CDR2 YNNKEL (reference sequence). With 0 bases clipped from V and 3 bases from J, the junction kept 7 bases outside the gene matches. CDR3 length: 16 residues.

This clone was detected once. The chain employs TRBV18 and TRBJ2-2; 8 bases are a match to TRBD1. CDR1 and CDR2 from the germline V gene are KGHSH and LQKENI. This CDR3 has 15 residues. V lost 4 bases, J lost 5 bases, and 6 bases stayed unmatched. The DNA of the CDR3 is TGTGCCAGCTCACTTGGACAGGGCGGGACCGGGGAGCTGTTTTTT. Residues: CASSLGQGGTGELFF. Filled out from reference TRBV18 and TRBJ2-2, the complete variable domain reads NAGVMQNPRHLVRRRGQEARLRCSPMKGHSHVYWYRQLPEEGLKFMVYLQKENIIDESGMPKERFSAEFPKEGPSILRIQQVVRGDSAAYFCASSLGQGGTGELFFGEGSRLTVL.

V is TRBV3-1 (or the pseudogene TRBV3-2) and J is TRBJ2-3, with 9 bases lining up with TRBD1. Germline CDR1 is LGHDT and CDR2 is YNNKEL (reference sequence). CDR3 length: 14 amino acids. V was pared by 4 bases and J by 4 bases, with 3 bases of the junction left unmatched. This CDR3 reads CASSLTGGPDTQYF. CDR3 in DNA: TGTGCCAGCAGCCTGACAGGGGGTCCAGATACGCAGTATTTT.

By proportion, this clone is medium-sized. This CDR3 is CASTLRQIYGYTF. For the CDR3, the DNA is TGTGCCAGCACCCTAAGACAGATCTATGGCTACACCTTC. The chain carries TRBV28 and TRBJ1-2, with a possible D match to TRBD1 (5 bases). V lost 7 bases to trimming and J lost 4 bases, with 13 bases between them. Germline V CDR1 and CDR2: MDHEN, SYDVKM. The CDR3 spans 13 residues.

The J gene is TRBJ2-2, the V gene TRBV7-8; 8 positions match TRBD2. Trimming at V came to 0 bases and at J to 0 bases, leaving 15 bases not matched to a gene. This CDR3 has 21 residues. CDR1 and CDR2 (germline): SGHVS, FQNEAQ. In nucleotides, the CDR3 is TGTGCCAGCAGCTTAGCCCCCCCCCGGGGGGGCTTACCTGCGAACACCGGGGAGCTGTTTTTT. It yields the protein CASSLAPPRGGLPANTGELFF.

This clone was picked up one time. This chain links TRBV5-1 with TRBJ1-2, with 11 bases identical to TRBD1. CDR1 is SGHRS, CDR2 YFSETQ, per germline. Trimming cost V 4 bases and J 4 bases; bases outside gene matches: 12. The CDR3 extends over 17 amino acids. CDR3 amino acids: CASSMDRGLSLFYGYTF. The CDR3 DNA reads TGCGCCAGCAGCATGGACAGGGGGCTCTCTCTATTCTATGGCTACACCTTC.

The CDR3 sequence: CASSFGGSYEQYF. The DNA for the CDR3 is TGTGCCAGCAGCTTCGGGGGCTCCTACGAGCAGTACTTC. The chain uses TRBV7-6 and TRBJ2-7; D is possibly TRBD2 (6 bases). CDR3 length equals 13 residues. The V gene lost 3 bases and the J gene lost 0 bases, with 6 bases spanning the gap. Germline-derived CDR1 and CDR2 are SGHVS and FNYEAQ.